This T cell receptor (beta chain) was sequenced during a study of T cells in Graves' hyperthyroidism and ophthalmopathy. Findings of the study overall: A model built on 13 V-J features separated ophthalmopathy from stable hyperthyroidism. The majority of expanded thyroid clonotypes above 0.001 also appeared in blood.

Stable Graves' hyperthyroidism denoted no ophthalmopathy progression over 18 months. This clonotype was counted only a few times. Antigen unknown. Germline assignment: CDR1 SGHTA and CDR2 FQGTGA. The V segment lost 5 bases and the J segment 3 bases; nucleotides outside the gene matches: 8. The CDR3 runs 15 residues. It was RNA transcripts that yielded the amplified TCR beta CDR3 regions. With the HTBI primer set, the TCR CDR3 went through a first round of RT-PCR. TCRdb recomputed calls from the multiplex PCR reads with MiXCR, one row per CDR3 protein. The table has about 690,000 distinct CDR3 sequences, 17% seen once; the top ten hold 15% to 19%.

The gene calls are TRBV7-3 and TRBJ2-7, with 9 positions matching TRBD2. Sequencing used blood. This TCR was recovered from a man in his fifties or sixties with Graves' hyperthyroidism. CDR3 residues: CASSQTGGGGYEQYF. CDR3 DNA sequence: TGTGCCAGCAGCCAGACGGGCGGGGGGGGCTACGAGCAGTACTTC.